This is a list of T cell receptor beta chains from one sample in a study of T-cell reconstitution after alpha-beta-depleted transplantation in children. TCRdb used MiXCR to reprocess the PCR reads, holding one entry per CDR3 protein. The sample has about 580,000 distinct CDR3 sequences, about 23% seen once. The sequencing here drew on PBMCs, mostly from graft donor cells, taken 360 days after TCRalphabeta/CD19-depleted stem cell transplant. The source of these receptors is a boy less than two years old who had a stem cell transplant for acute myeloid leukemia, so the T cells may come from the graft donor. The CDR3 runs from the conserved cysteine through the conserved F or W. The D gene is left open where the match is weak. Clone size is given for some rows only: seen once, a few or many times, or a class if the clone is expanded.

TRBV20-1	TRBJ2-3	NA	TRBD1	CSAREHGQGGANTQYF	TGCAGTGCTAGAGAGCACGGACAGGGTGGTGCCAATACGCAGTATTTT
TRBV7-9	TRBJ1-1	NA	NA	CASSRSPDTEAFF	TGTGCCAGCAGCAGAAGCCCGGACACTGAAGCTTTCTTT
TRBV29-1	TRBJ1-6	many	NA	CSVGGGHYNSPLHF	TGCAGCGTTGGCGGAGGCCACTATAATTCACCCCTCCACTTT
TRBV6-2/TRBV6-3	TRBJ1-5	NA	TRBD1	CASNRQGRNQPQHF	TGTGCCAGCAATCGACAGGGAAGAAATCAGCCCCAGCATTTT
TRBV12-3/TRBV12-4	TRBJ2-3	many	TRBD1	CASSQPADRVRDTQYF	TGTGCCAGCAGTCAACCCGCGGACAGGGTGAGAGATACGCAGTATTTT
TRBV7-7	TRBJ2-1	many	NA	CASSLDRRSYNEQFF	TGTGCCAGCAGCTTAGACCGGAGATCCTACAATGAGCAGTTCTTC
TRBV10-3	TRBJ1-5	NA	TRBD1	CAIGTGENQPQHF	TGTGCCATCGGGACAGGCGAAAATCAGCCCCAGCATTTT
TRBV7-9	TRBJ2-3	NA	NA	CASSSGLITTDTQYF	TGTGCCAGCAGCTCTGGCCTGATCACCACAGATACGCAGTATTTT
TRBV12-3/TRBV12-4	TRBJ1-2	NA	TRBD1	CASRPRGQNQYGYTF	TGTGCCAGCAGGCCGAGGGGACAGAACCAGTATGGCTACACCTTC
TRBV28	TRBJ2-5	NA	NA	CASSAGHLQETQYF	TGTGCCAGCAGCGCTGGACATTTACAAGAGACCCAGTACTTC
TRBV20-1	TRBJ2-7	many	TRBD1	CSASHGTGDEQYF	TGCAGTGCTAGCCACGGGACAGGAGACGAGCAGTACTTC
TRBV29-1	TRBJ1-1	many	NA	CSVAGLVNTEAFF	TGCAGCGTTGCTGGTTTAGTGAACACTGAAGCTTTCTTT
TRBV20-1	TRBJ2-5	few	NA	CSARPRTLQETQYF	TGCAGTGCTAGACCCCGGACATTGCAAGAGACCCAGTACTTC
TRBV13	TRBJ2-3	many	NA	CASSDTGRTDTQYF	TGTGCCAGCAGCGACACGGGTCGCACAGATACGCAGTATTTT
TRBV20-1	TRBJ2-5	few	NA	CSAVGSQETQYF	TGCAGTGCCGTCGGGTCACAAGAGACCCAGTACTTC
TRBV29-1	TRBJ2-2	many	NA	CSVEDLGDTGELFF	TGCAGCGTTGAAGATCTCGGAGATACCGGGGAGCTGTTTTTT
TRBV7-6	TRBJ1-2	NA	NA	CASSPYTTLAVYGYTF	TGTGCCAGCAGCCCTTATACGACCCTGGCGGTATATGGCTACACCTTC
TRBV12-3/TRBV12-4	TRBJ1-5	NA	NA	CASRRGKGQPQHF	TGTGCCAGCAGGAGAGGGAAAGGTCAGCCCCAGCATTTT
TRBV7-8	TRBJ1-1	NA	NA	CASSLVGGLDTEAFF	TGTGCCAGCAGCTTAGTGGGGGGCCTGGACACTGAAGCTTTCTTT
TRBV12-3/TRBV12-4	TRBJ2-6	once	TRBD1	CASSQRTGGVSGANVLTF	TGTGCCAGCAGTCAGAGGACAGGGGGGGTTTCTGGGGCCAACGTCCTGACTTTC
TRBV10-3	TRBJ2-7	once	NA	CAISGGQFYEQYF	TGTGCCATCAGTGGAGGGCAGTTCTACGAGCAGTACTTC
TRBV2	TRBJ1-1	NA	TRBD1	CASRVNGGDRGNTEAFF	TGTGCCAGCAGAGTGAATGGGGGGGACAGAGGGAACACTGAAGCTTTCTTT
TRBV29-1	TRBJ1-2	NA	NA	CSAPVDFLSRGDYGYTF	TGCAGCGCCCCGGTCGATTTCCTTTCGAGGGGCGACTATGGCTACACCTTC
TRBV20-1	TRBJ2-7	few	TRBD1	CSAVTYRGPREQYF	TGCAGTGCCGTCACCTACAGGGGGCCCCGAGAGCAGTACTTC
TRBV10-3	TRBJ2-3	few	TRBD2	CAINTRTSGGTDTQYF	TGTGCCATCAATACCCGGACCAGCGGGGGCACAGATACGCAGTATTTT
TRBV5-6	TRBJ1-1	NA	NA	CASSLNPGSLYTEAFF	TGTGCCAGCAGCTTGAATCCAGGGTCGTTGTACACTGAAGCTTTCTTT
TRBV11-1	TRBJ2-5	many	NA	CASSFSGIETQYF	TGTGCCAGCAGCTTTTCTGGGATTGAGACCCAGTACTTC
TRBV12-3/TRBV12-4	TRBJ1-1	many	NA	CASSFRHSNTEAFF	TGTGCCAGCAGTTTTCGACACTCGAACACTGAAGCTTTCTTT
TRBV20-1	TRBJ1-5	few	NA	CSAPRPREGNQPQHF	TGCAGTGCCCCTCGTCCTAGGGAGGGCAATCAGCCCCAGCATTTT
TRBV7-2	TRBJ2-5	NA	NA	CASSWRGPQETQYF	TGTGCCAGCAGCTGGAGGGGCCCTCAAGAGACCCAGTACTTC
TRBV2	TRBJ2-1	NA	NA	CASRTGIEQFF	TGTGCCAGCAGAACAGGGATTGAGCAGTTCTTC
TRBV12-3/TRBV12-4	TRBJ2-2	few	NA	CASSLAGGPHGELFF	TGTGCCAGCAGTTTAGCGGGGGGGCCGCACGGGGAGCTGTTTTTT
TRBV20-1	TRBJ2-7	many	NA	CSAPDAGASSYEQYF	TGCAGTGCTCCGGACGCGGGGGCGAGCTCCTACGAGCAGTACTTC
TRBV2	TRBJ2-5	NA	NA	CASKGRQETQYF	TGTGCCAGCAAGGGCAGACAAGAGACCCAGTACTTC
TRBV20-1	TRBJ2-6	few	NA	CSAGLNSGANVLTF	TGCAGTGCTGGACTGAACTCTGGGGCCAACGTCCTGACTTTC
TRBV5-1	TRBJ2-1	NA	TRBD2	CASSLAPSGGYNEQFF	TGCGCCAGCAGCTTGGCCCCTAGCGGGGGCTACAATGAGCAGTTCTTC
TRBV3-1	TRBJ1-5	few	TRBD1	CASSQDGTGVQPQHF	TGTGCCAGCAGCCAAGATGGGACAGGGGTGCAGCCCCAGCATTTT
TRBV5-6	TRBJ2-6	NA	TRBD1	CASTIRDRSRYGANVLTF	TGTGCCAGCACCATACGGGACAGGTCAAGATATGGGGCCAACGTCCTGACTTTC
TRBV7-2	TRBJ2-7	many	TRBD1	CASSLAGQLTTYEQYF	TGTGCCAGCAGCTTAGCGGGACAGCTTACCACCTACGAGCAGTACTTC
TRBV4-3	TRBJ2-7	few	NA	CASSQQIPAYEQYF	TGCGCCAGCAGCCAGCAGATCCCAGCCTACGAGCAGTACTTC
TRBV25-1	TRBJ2-3	NA	NA	CASSEWGPQDSTDTQYF	TGTGCCAGCAGTGAATGGGGGCCACAGGACAGCACAGATACGCAGTATTTT
TRBV7-2	TRBJ2-5	few	NA	CASSLGLDPETQYF	TGTGCCAGCAGCTTAGGGTTAGATCCAGAGACCCAGTACTTC
TRBV4-3	TRBJ2-7	NA	NA	CASSQAYNGAYEQYF	TGCGCCAGCAGCCAAGCCTACAACGGTGCATACGAGCAGTACTTC
TRBV12-3/TRBV12-4	TRBJ1-5	NA	NA	CASSFWGGDQPQHF	TGTGCCAGCAGTTTTTGGGGTGGCGATCAGCCCCAGCATTTT
TRBV12-5	TRBJ1-6	few	NA	CASGRLANSPLHF	TGTGCTAGTGGGAGGTTAGCGAATTCACCCCTCCACTTT
TRBV4-1	TRBJ2-1	NA	NA	CASSQDYHEQFF	TGCGCCAGCAGCCAAGACTACCATGAGCAGTTCTTC
TRBV18	TRBJ2-5	NA	TRBD2	CASSPRLAEPTYQETQYF	TGTGCCAGCTCACCACGACTAGCGGAGCCGACGTACCAAGAGACCCAGTACTTC
TRBV23-1	TRBJ2-1	NA	NA	CASSQNPTGTVDSLTYNEQFF	TGCGCCAGCAGTCAAAATCCGACCGGGACGGTGGACTCGTTGACCTACAATGAGCAGTTCTTC
TRBV7-2	TRBJ2-7	few	NA	CASSLTRVDEQYF	TGTGCCAGCAGTCTCACTAGAGTCGACGAGCAGTACTTC
TRBV7-2	TRBJ2-7	few	NA	CASSSSAHYEQYF	TGTGCCAGCAGCTCTAGCGCCCACTACGAGCAGTACTTC
TRBV12-3/TRBV12-4	TRBJ2-1	NA	TRBD2	CASSPTSGGGSYNEQFF	TGTGCCAGCAGTCCTACTAGCGGGGGAGGCTCCTACAATGAGCAGTTCTTC
TRBV20-1	TRBJ1-1	many	NA	CSASSPSVEGGTEAFF	TGCAGTGCTAGCTCCCCTTCCGTTGAGGGAGGCACTGAAGCTTTCTTT
TRBV12-3/TRBV12-4	TRBJ2-1	NA	TRBD2	CASSSRTSGGYEQFF	TGTGCCAGCAGTTCTAGGACTAGCGGGGGGTATGAGCAGTTCTTC